This entry lists 25 T cell receptor beta chains sequenced from one sample in a study of cytomegalovirus exposure and HLA in healthy donors. Vbeta (60) and Jbeta (13) primers were used in the PCR. Assay: immunoSEQ multiplex PCR; the TCRdb copy retains only in-frame clones and omits some. This table has roughly 200,000 clones, about four fifths appearing once. The sample consisted of PBMCs. The source is a female donor in good health and CMV-seronegative.

V usage is TRBV5-1 and J usage is TRBJ1-1; TRBD1 matches 8 bases. Germline assignment: CDR1 SGHRS and CDR2 YFSETQ. Germline trimming cut 3 bases from V and 4 bases from J; bases unmatched to any gene: 5. The CDR3 covers 14 residues. The CDR3 protein is CASSSQGGITEAFF. CDR3 nucleotide sequence: TGCGCCAGCAGCTCACAGGGGGGGATCACTGAAGCTTTCTTT. The whole variable domain, filled in from reference TRBV5-1 and TRBJ1-1, reads KAGVTQTPRYLIKTRGQQVTLSCSPISGHRSVSWYQQTPGQGLQFLFEYFSETQRNKGNFPGRFSGRQFSNSRSEMNVSTLELGDSALYLCASSSQGGITEAFFGQGTRLTVV.

This chain joins TRBV27 and TRBJ1-2; D uncertain. The CDR3 length is 15 residues. V lost 6 bases and J 4 bases, leaving 18 bases between the germline ends. Germline lookup yields CDR1 MNHEY and CDR2 SMNVEV (reference sequence). The CDR3 protein is CASRRAAADPYGYTF. CDR3 bases: TGTGCCAGCAGGAGAGCGGCGGCAGATCCCTATGGCTACACCTTC.

This rearrangement joins TRBV6-1 to TRBJ2-2; D ambiguous. This CDR3 spans 13 amino acids. CDR1 is MNHNS, CDR2 SASEGT, per germline. V lost 0 bases and J 5 bases, leaving 4 bases between the germline ends. The CDR3: CASSEARTGELFF. The DNA for the CDR3 is TGTGCCAGCAGTGAAGCGCGGACCGGGGAGCTGTTTTTT.

The chain combines TRBV30 with TRBJ1-4; TRBD1 matches at 7 bases. The CDR3 consists of 13 residues. Germline V gene sequence: CDR1 GTSNPN, CDR2 SVGIG (reference sequence). J lost 7 bases, V lost 8 bases, and 10 bases had no gene match. The CDR3 nucleotides read TGTGCCGGCGACAGGGCGGGGGGTGAAAAACTGTTTTTT. It encodes CAGDRAGGEKLFF.

The chain joins TRBV18 to TRBJ2-7; 8 bases match TRBD1. The CDR3 consists of 16 residues. V lost 3 bases to trimming and J lost 3 bases; unmatched junction nucleotides: 10. The germline CDR1 and CDR2 sequences are KGHSH and LQKENI. As DNA, the CDR3 is TGTGCCAGCTCACCGGGGCAGGGGGCGTCTATCTACGAGCAGTACTTC. Translating it yields CASSPGQGASIYEQYF. Based on the CDR3 plus reference TRBV18 and TRBJ2-7, the full variable domain is NAGVMQNPRHLVRRRGQEARLRCSPMKGHSHVYWYRQLPEEGLKFMVYLQKENIIDESGMPKERFSAEFPKEGPSILRIQQVVRGDSAAYFCASSPGQGASIYEQYFGPGTRLTVT.

The V and J genes are TRBV7-8 and TRBJ1-6; 10 bases match TRBD1. The CDR3 runs 15 residues. The trim removed 5 bases at V and 10 bases at J, leaving 8 bases unmatched. CDR1 SGHVS and CDR2 FQNEAQ come from the germline V gene. The CDR3 DNA is TGTGCCAGCAGCCCCCTGGGGACAGGGGTATCACCCCTCCACTTT. Residues: CASSPLGTGVSPLHF.

The rearrangement links TRBV5-1 to TRBJ1-2, with 9 positions matching TRBD1. This CDR3 is built from 14 residues. Trimming cost V 2 bases and J 4 bases; bases outside gene matches: 3. Germline CDR1 is SGHRS and CDR2 is YFSETQ. This CDR3 reads CASSFGTGSYGYTF. CDR3 in DNA: TGCGCCAGCAGCTTTGGGACAGGGTCCTATGGCTACACCTTC.

The chain links TRBV19 to TRBJ1-5; possibly TRBD1 for D (5 bases). Germline V gives CDR1 LNHDA, CDR2 SQIVND (reference sequence). The CDR3 covers 14 residues. The V gene lost 2 bases and the J gene lost 3 bases, with 8 bases spanning the gap. CDR3 protein: CASSIRQNNQPQHF. CDR3 in DNA: TGTGCCAGTAGTATAAGACAGAACAATCAGCCCCAGCATTTT.

The chain links TRBV7-2 to TRBJ2-2; 9 bases are shared with TRBD2. The V segment lost 7 bases and the J segment 4 bases; nucleotides outside the gene matches: 7. Per the germline V gene, CDR1 is SGHTA and CDR2 is FQGNSA. The CDR3 runs 15 residues. The CDR3 nucleotides read TGTGCCAGCATTGGCGGGAGGGCGGGCACCGGGGAGCTGTTTTTT. It yields the protein CASIGGRAGTGELFF.

The gene calls are TRBV7-3 and TRBJ2-3, with TRBD2 as a possible D gene (7 bases). The length of the CDR3 is 14 residues. V was clipped by 8 bases and J by 0 bases, with 12 bases between them. CDR1 and CDR2 from the germline V gene are SGHTA and FQGTGA. CDR3: CASGGGLSTDTQYF. DNA of the CDR3: TGTGCCAGCGGAGGGGGACTAAGCACAGATACGCAGTATTTT.

The chain uses TRBV7-2 and TRBJ2-5, with TRBD1 matching 12 bases. Germline CDR1 and CDR2: SGHTA and FQGNSA. Trimming removed 3 bases from V and 4 bases from J; junction bases left unmatched: 3. The CDR3 runs 15 residues. CDR3 in amino acids: CASSLGQGAGETQYF. CDR3 DNA sequence: TGTGCCAGCAGCTTGGGACAGGGGGCGGGAGAGACCCAGTACTTC.

The chain employs TRBV7-2 and TRBJ2-7; a possible D gene is TRBD1 (6 bases). This CDR3 spans 14 amino acids. CDR1 SGHTA and CDR2 FQGNSA come from the germline V gene. The ends were cut back, 1 base at V and 2 bases at J, with 9 bases in the middle. CDR3 in amino acids: CASSLVDRAYEQYF. In nucleotides, the CDR3 is TGTGCCAGCAGCTTAGTGGACAGAGCCTACGAGCAGTACTTC.

The chain links TRBV7-3 to TRBJ1-2; 9 bases line up with TRBD1. Germline CDR1 SGHTA, CDR2 FQGTGA. The trim removed 5 bases at V and 6 bases at J, leaving 10 bases unmatched. This CDR3 contains 15 residues. This CDR3 is CASSNLQGAEDGYTF. The CDR3 nucleotides read TGTGCCAGCAGCAACCTACAGGGGGCGGAGGATGGCTACACCTTC.

The V gene is TRBV5-1, the J gene TRBJ2-7, with 13 bases fitting TRBD2. The CDR3 runs 14 residues. The germline gives CDR1 SGHRS, CDR2 YFSETQ. Trimming removed 4 bases from V and 5 bases from J; junction bases left unmatched: 3. CDR3 coding DNA: TGCGCCAGCAGCCCCGGGACTAGCGGGGACGAGCAGTACTTC. It translates to CASSPGTSGDEQYF.

The chain recombines TRBV10-3 with TRBJ2-7, with 12 positions matching TRBD2. CDR3 length: 19 residues. Germline-derived CDR1 and CDR2 are ENHRY and SYGVKD. J lost 3 bases, V lost 8 bases, and 20 bases had no gene match. CDR3 nucleotides: TGTGCCATCCAGGGGGGGCTACTAGCGGGAGGACCTCGAGACTACGAGCAGTACTTC. Translated, it gives CAIQGGLLAGGPRDYEQYF.

The sample holds one count of this clone. The rearrangement uses TRBV6-6 and TRBJ1-6; perhaps TRBD1 as D (5 bases). The CDR3 totals 14 residues. V shed 6 bases and J shed 9 bases, with 15 bases lying between them. Germline assignment: CDR1 MNHNY and CDR2 SVGAGI (reference sequence). The CDR3: CASRSGTGGSPLHF. The CDR3, as DNA: TGTGCCAGCAGATCAGGGACGGGGGGTTCACCCCTCCACTTT.

The gene calls are TRBV7-7 and TRBJ2-5; 9 positions match TRBD2. V shed 5 bases and J 2 bases; nucleotides not matched to a gene: 6. Looked up from germline, CDR1 is SSHAT and CDR2 is FNYEAQ (reference sequence). CDR3 length equals 15 residues. The CDR3 region is CASSPPGLAQETQYF. Written as DNA, the CDR3 is TGTGCCAGCAGCCCACCGGGACTAGCTCAAGAGACCCAGTACTTC. The full variable domain, with the rest looked up from reference TRBV7-7 and TRBJ2-5, is GAGVSQSPRYKVTKRGQDVTLRCDPISSHATLYWYQQALGQGPEFLTYFNYEAQPDKSGLPSDRFSAERPEGSISTLTIQRTEQRDSAMYRCASSPPGLAQETQYFGPGTRLLVL.

The V and J genes are TRBV5-6 and TRBJ2-5, with D possibly matching TRBD2 (7 bases). The CDR3 runs 14 residues. Germline V gene data show CDR1 as SGHDT and CDR2 as YYEEEE. The V end lost 3 bases, the J end lost 5 bases, and 14 bases lay between the germline ends. CDR3 nucleotides: TGTGCCAGCAGCTCGGGGGCCGGGGGGGAGACCCAGTACTTC. Its protein is CASSSGAGGETQYF.

This clone has only one observation. The chain has TRBV30 and TRBJ1-1; 9 nucleotides agree with TRBD1. This CDR3 is built from 15 residues. Germline CDR1 GTSNPN, CDR2 SVGIG (reference sequence). J gave up 1 base and V 5 bases, and 8 bases lay outside the gene matches. CDR3 DNA: TGTGCCTGGGGGACAGGGAAAGTTGGGAACACTGAAGCTTTCTTT. Its protein is CAWGTGKVGNTEAFF. The variable domain in full, with the rest retrieved from reference TRBV30 and TRBJ1-1, is SQTIHQWPATLVQPVGSPLSLECTVEGTSNPNLYWYRQAAGRGLQLLFYSVGIGQISSEVPQNLSASRPQDRQFILSSKKLLLSDSGFYLCAWGTGKVGNTEAFFGQGTRLTVV.

The V and J genes are TRBV4-2 and TRBJ2-5; 11 bases line up with TRBD2. TRBJ2-7 matches the DNA end more closely, so the J call is doubtful. The CDR3 spans 15 residues. Germline V gene lookup returns CDR1 LGHNA and CDR2 YNFKEQ. DNA for the CDR3: TGTGCCAGCAGCCACTCCGGGACTAGCGGCTACGAGCAGTACTTC. Its protein is CASSHSGTSGYEQYF.

The rearrangement links TRBV21-1 to TRBJ1-1; the table's D call TRBD1 went unverified against the DNA. TRBV21-1 is termed a pseudogene. The CDR3 contains 13 residues. CDR3 sequence: CATSGQGDTEAFF. As DNA, the CDR3 is TGTGCCACCTCGGGACAGGGTGACACTGAAGCTTTCTTT.

The rearrangement joins TRBV30 to TRBJ2-7; possible D gene TRBD2, 6 bases. V lost 5 bases and J 1 base, leaving 12 bases between the germline ends. Germline CDR1 reads GTSNPN; CDR2 reads SVGIG (reference sequence). CDR3 length equals 13 residues. CDR3 loop: CAWQGAGSYEQYF. Written as DNA, the CDR3 is TGTGCCTGGCAAGGGGCGGGATCCTACGAGCAGTACTTC.

The rearrangement joins TRBV5-1 to TRBJ2-1; D is possibly TRBD2 (6 bases). V lost 0 bases and J 10 bases, leaving 11 bases between the germline ends. Germline CDR1 reads SGHRS; CDR2 reads YFSETQ. The CDR3 spans 13 residues. DNA of the CDR3: TGCGCCAGCAGCTTGGCCTTGGGGGGAGAGCAGTTCTTC. It specifies CASSLALGGEQFF. Looking up the rest from reference TRBV5-1 and TRBJ2-1 gives the full variable domain: KAGVTQTPRYLIKTRGQQVTLSCSPISGHRSVSWYQQTPGQGLQFLFEYFSETQRNKGNFPGRFSGRQFSNSRSEMNVSTLELGDSALYLCASSLALGGEQFFGPGTRLTVL.

The chain employs TRBV10-1 and TRBJ2-5; 8 nucleotides match TRBD1. With 7 bases clipped from V and 0 bases from J, the junction kept 10 bases outside the gene matches. CDR3 length: 16 residues. The germline CDR1 and CDR2 sequences are WNHNN and SYGVQD (reference sequence). The CDR3 DNA reads as TGCGCCAGCACCATACGACAGGGGAGTAACCAAGAGACCCAGTACTTC. It encodes CASTIRQGSNQETQYF.

The chain couples TRBV15 to TRBJ1-5; a possible D gene is TRBD1 (6 bases). This CDR3 has 15 residues. Deletions cut 5 bases from V and 3 bases from J, with 14 bases between. In germline, CDR1 is LNHNV, CDR2 YYDKDF (reference sequence). CDR3 in amino acids: CATSSTTGPNQPQHF. The CDR3 coding sequence is TGTGCCACCAGCTCGACGACAGGCCCCAATCAGCCCCAGCATTTT.